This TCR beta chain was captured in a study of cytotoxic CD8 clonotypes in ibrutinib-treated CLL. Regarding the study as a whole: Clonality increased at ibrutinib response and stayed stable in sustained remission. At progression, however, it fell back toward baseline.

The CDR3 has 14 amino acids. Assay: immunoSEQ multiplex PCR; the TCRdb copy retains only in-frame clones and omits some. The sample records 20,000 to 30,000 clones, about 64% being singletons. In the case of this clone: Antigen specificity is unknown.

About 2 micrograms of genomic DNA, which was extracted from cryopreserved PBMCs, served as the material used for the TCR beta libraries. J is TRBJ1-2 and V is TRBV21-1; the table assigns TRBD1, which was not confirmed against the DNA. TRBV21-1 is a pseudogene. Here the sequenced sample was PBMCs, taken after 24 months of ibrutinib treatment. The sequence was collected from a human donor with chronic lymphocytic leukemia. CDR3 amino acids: CASSNRGSSSGYTF. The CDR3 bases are TGTGCCAGCAGCAACAGGGGATCTAGCTCTGGCTACACCTTC.